These 20 T cell receptor beta chains were sequenced from one sample in a study of monozygotic twins with inflammatory bowel disease. Each CDR3 protein gets one entry in TCRdb, which reprocessed the 5' RACE reads and gives no DNA. Recorded for this sample: about 380,000 distinct CDR3 sequences. Material: blood. The receptors originated from a human donor with ulcerative colitis or Crohn's disease, or a healthy co-twin of an affected twin (not recorded which).

This CDR3 reads CASSLWLGDYGYTF. The J gene is TRBJ1-2, the V gene TRBV12-3 or TRBV12-4. This CDR3 has 14 residues.

The rearrangement uses TRBV11-1 and TRBJ2-1; the TCRdb call, TRBD1, lacks DNA for checking. Looked up from germline, CDR1 is SGHAT and CDR2 is FQDESV (reference sequence). The CDR3 extends over 18 amino acids. The CDR3 here is CASSSGTGGGPTYNEQFF.

V is TRBV4-3 and J is TRBJ2-1. Germline lookup yields CDR1 LGHNA and CDR2 YSLEER. The CDR3 totals 14 residues. The CDR3 sequence is CASSQGLTYNEQFF.

The chain links TRBV6-5 to TRBJ2-7; without DNA, the TCRdb call of TRBD1 cannot be checked. This CDR3 region has 16 residues. Germline V lookup: CDR1 MNHEY, CDR2 SVGAGI. The CDR3 sequence is CASSSPRDRLAYEQYF.

This chain uses TRBV21-1 with TRBJ2-1; checking the TCRdb D call of TRBD2 is not possible without DNA. TRBV21-1 is designated a pseudogene. The CDR3 is 17 residues long. This CDR3 reads CASSKGGPGGAYNEQFF.

The genes are TRBV27 and TRBJ1-2; TCRdb names TRBD1, which stays unverified in the absence of DNA. The CDR3 consists of 15 residues. Germline V gene lookup returns CDR1 MNHEY and CDR2 SMNVEV (reference sequence). Here the CDR3 reads CASSLYAGANYGYTF.

The chain recombines TRBV5-1 with TRBJ2-5. Germline V lookup: CDR1 SGHRS, CDR2 YFSETQ. The CDR3 has 16 residues. The CDR3: CASSTSGTLYQETQYF.

The chain is built from TRBV6-2 or TRBV6-3 and TRBJ2-3; lacking DNA, the TRBD2 call made by TCRdb goes unchecked. CDR1 and CDR2 (germline): MNHEY, SVGEGT. The CDR3 totals 14 residues. The CDR3 here is CASSYEGIANTQYF.

The chain couples TRBV3-1 to TRBJ2-7; TCRdb picks TRBD2, but there is no DNA to check that call. Germline assignment: CDR1 LGHDT and CDR2 YNNKEL (reference sequence). This CDR3 contains 13 residues. The CDR3 loop reads CASSQSTGTESNF.

V usage is TRBV10-3 and J usage is TRBJ1-6; as DNA is missing, the TRBD1 call by TCRdb cannot be tested. Germline V gene data show CDR1 as ENHRY and CDR2 as SYGVKD. CDR3 length equals 14 residues. The CDR3: CAIRSDRGNSPLHF.

This chain connects TRBV30 to TRBJ1-1. Germline CDR1 and CDR2: GTSNPN and SVGIG (reference sequence). CDR3 length: 11 amino acids. This chain's CDR3 is CAWSQRWRAFF.

V usage is TRBV7-9 and J usage is TRBJ2-6; TCRdb designates TRBD1, a call that cannot be tested without DNA. Germline V lookup: CDR1 SEHNR, CDR2 FQNEAQ (reference sequence). The CDR3 is 17 residues long. CDR3 in amino acids: CASSFWGRGLGANVLTF.

The gene calls are TRBV19 and TRBJ2-5; TCRdb reports TRBD1, a call that lacks DNA to check it against. This CDR3 region has 13 residues. Germline assignment: CDR1 LNHDA and CDR2 SQIVND (reference sequence). The CDR3 sequence is CASQDRARETQYF.

This chain joins TRBV4-2 and TRBJ2-1; the D call from TCRdb, TRBD2, cannot be confirmed without DNA. This CDR3 is 16 amino acids long. Germline CDR1 reads LGHNA; CDR2 reads YNFKEQ. The CDR3 reads CASRINAGLTNNEQFF.

V is TRBV7-2 and J is TRBJ2-7; TCRdb returns TRBD2, unconfirmable since there is no DNA. The length of the CDR3 is 17 residues. Germline V lookup: CDR1 SGHTA, CDR2 FQGNSA. The CDR3 spells CASSLVLGLAGSHEQYF. The variable domain in full, completed from reference TRBV7-2 and TRBJ2-7, reads GAGVSQSPSNKVTEKGKDVELRCDPISGHTALYWYRQSLGQGLEFLIYFQGNSAPDKSGLPSDRFSAERTGGSVSTLTIQRTQQEDSAVYLCASSLVLGLAGSHEQYFGPGTRLTVT.

V is TRBV4-3 and J is TRBJ2-3; with no DNA, the TCRdb D assignment of TRBD1 cannot be verified. Per germline, CDR1 LGHNA and CDR2 YSLEER. The CDR3 contains 16 residues. CDR3 sequence: CASSQGQGRSTDTQYF.

The chain employs TRBV6-2 or TRBV6-3 and TRBJ2-1; TCRdb selects TRBD1, and the lack of DNA leaves this call unchecked. This CDR3 comprises 15 residues. Germline CDR1 and CDR2: MNHEY and SVGEGT. CDR3 in amino acids: CASSYAGAMYNEQFF.

V usage is TRBV12-3 or TRBV12-4 and J usage is TRBJ1-4; TCRdb calls TRBD1, which cannot be checked without DNA. This CDR3 spans 14 amino acids. The chain's CDR3 is CASALQGAVEKLFF.

The gene calls are TRBV20-1 and TRBJ1-6; TCRdb's D call, TRBD1, is unchecked because there is no DNA. The CDR3 has 16 residues. CDR1 is DFQATT, CDR2 SNEGSKA, per germline (reference sequence). The CDR3 here is CSARASTAWGGSPLHF.

The V and J genes are TRBV7-3 and TRBJ2-3; TCRdb indicates TRBD1, and absent DNA this call remains unverified. This CDR3 has 16 residues. Germline V lookup: CDR1 SGHTA, CDR2 FQGTGA. CDR3 sequence reads: CASSRSGGGSTDTQYF.